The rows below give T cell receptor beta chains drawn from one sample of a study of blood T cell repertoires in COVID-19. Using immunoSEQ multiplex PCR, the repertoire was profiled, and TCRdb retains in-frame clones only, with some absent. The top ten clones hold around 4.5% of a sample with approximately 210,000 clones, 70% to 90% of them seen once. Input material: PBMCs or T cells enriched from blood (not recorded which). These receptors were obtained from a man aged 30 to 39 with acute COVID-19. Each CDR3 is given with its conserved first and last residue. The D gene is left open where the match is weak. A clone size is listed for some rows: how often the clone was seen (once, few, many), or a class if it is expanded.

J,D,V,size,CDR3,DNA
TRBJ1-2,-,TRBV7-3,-,CASSPSHSGNYGYTF,TGTGCCAGCAGCCCCTCCCACAGTGGTAACTATGGCTACACCTTC
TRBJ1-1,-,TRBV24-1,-,CATSDWGRDTEAFF,TGTGCCACCAGTGATTGGGGCAGGGACACTGAAGCTTTCTTT
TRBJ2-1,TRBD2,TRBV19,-,CASRSVGRGDFEQFF,TGTGCCAGTCGTTCGGTTGGGCGGGGGGACTTTGAGCAGTTCTTC
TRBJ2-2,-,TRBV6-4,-,CASKSGASNTGELFF,TGTGCCAGCAAATCTGGGGCTTCGAACACCGGGGAGCTGTTTTTT
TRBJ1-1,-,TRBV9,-,CASSPPGGLGTEAFF,TGTGCCAGCAGCCCCCCCGGGGGGTTAGGCACTGAAGCTTTCTTT
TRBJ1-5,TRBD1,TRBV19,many,CASSPRDSSNQPQHF,TGTGCCAGTAGTCCCCGGGACAGTAGCAATCAGCCCCAGCATTTT
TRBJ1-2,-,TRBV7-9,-,CASSLRGRNPYGYTF,TGTGCCAGCAGCCTCAGGGGCAGGAACCCCTATGGCTACACCTTC
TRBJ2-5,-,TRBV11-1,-,CASSLAFRQGETQYF,TGTGCCAGCAGCTTAGCCTTTCGGCAGGGTGAGACCCAGTACTTC
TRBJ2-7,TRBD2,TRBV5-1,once,CASSSSSGGPLYEQYF,TGCGCCAGCAGCTCTTCTAGCGGGGGGCCCCTCTACGAGCAGTACTTC
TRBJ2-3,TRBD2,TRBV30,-,CAVGARTSGGAPDTQYF,TGTGCCGTGGGAGCACGGACTAGCGGGGGGGCTCCAGATACGCAGTATTTT
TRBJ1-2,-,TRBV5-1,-,CASSNRDPNYGYTF,TGCGCCAGCAGCAACAGGGATCCCAACTATGGCTACACCTTC
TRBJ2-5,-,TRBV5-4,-,CASSLAGLETQYF,TGTGCCAGCAGCTTGGCGGGTTTAGAGACCCAGTACTTC
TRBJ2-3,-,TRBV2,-,CASFTPVAQYF,TGTGCCAGCTTCACTCCCGTGGCGCAGTATTTT
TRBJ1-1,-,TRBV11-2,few,CASSLGGSLFEAFF,TGTGCCAGCAGCTTAGGGGGCTCCCTTTTTGAAGCTTTCTTT
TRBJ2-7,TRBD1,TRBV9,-,CASSEGQVHEQYF,TGTGCCAGCAGCGAGGGACAGGTCCACGAGCAGTACTTC
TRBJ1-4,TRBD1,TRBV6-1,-,CASSEVGQATNEKLFF,TGTGCCAGCAGTGAAGTGGGACAGGCAACTAATGAAAAACTGTTTTTT
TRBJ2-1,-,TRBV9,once,CASSVATTRTYNEQFF,TGTGCCAGCAGCGTAGCAACCACGAGAACCTACAATGAGCAGTTCTTC
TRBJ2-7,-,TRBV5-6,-,CASSFLLQAGEQYF,TGTGCCAGCAGCTTTTTGTTGCAGGCAGGCGAGCAGTACTTC
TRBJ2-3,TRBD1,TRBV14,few,CASSQWDSVTDTQYF,TGTGCCAGCAGCCAATGGGACAGCGTTACAGATACGCAGTATTTT
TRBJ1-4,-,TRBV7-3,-,CASSDSGARGEKLFF,TGTGCCAGCAGCGACTCAGGGGCTCGCGGTGAAAAACTGTTTTTT
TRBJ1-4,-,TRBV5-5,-,CASSLEAGLGEKLFF,TGTGCCAGCAGCTTGGAAGCAGGTCTGGGTGAAAAACTGTTTTTT
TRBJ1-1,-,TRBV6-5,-,CASSSLDMNTEAFF,TGTGCCAGCAGTTCCTTAGACATGAACACTGAAGCTTTCTTT
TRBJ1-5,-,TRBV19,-,CASSKGGINQPQHF,TGTGCCAGTAGTAAGGGAGGGATAAATCAGCCCCAGCATTTT
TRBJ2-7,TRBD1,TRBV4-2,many,CASSSGTGSSYEQYF,TGTGCCAGCAGCTCGGGGACAGGGAGCTCCTACGAGCAGTACTTC
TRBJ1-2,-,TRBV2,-,CASSLGQFYGYTF,TGTGCCAGCAGTTTGGGGCAGTTCTATGGCTACACCTTC
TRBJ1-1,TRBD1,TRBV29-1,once,CSVEETVAGGTEAFF,TGCAGCGTTGAAGAAACGGTGGCAGGGGGAACTGAAGCTTTCTTT
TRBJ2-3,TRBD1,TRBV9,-,CASSVLQGADTQYF,TGTGCCAGCAGCGTACTACAGGGGGCAGATACGCAGTATTTT
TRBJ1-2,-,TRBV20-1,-,CSANGDTF,TGCAGTGCTAACGGGGACACCTTC
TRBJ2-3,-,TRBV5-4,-,CASGQTTDTQYF,TGTGCCAGCGGACAGACCACAGATACGCAGTATTTT
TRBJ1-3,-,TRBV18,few,CASSPPGPRNTIYF,TGTGCCAGCTCACCACCGGGGCCGAGAAACACCATATATTTT
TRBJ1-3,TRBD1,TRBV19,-,CASSPRTGGPGNTIYF,TGTGCCAGTAGTCCGCGGACAGGGGGCCCTGGAAACACCATATATTTT
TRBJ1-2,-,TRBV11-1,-,CASSISGVYGYTF,TGTGCCAGCAGCATCTCCGGGGTATATGGCTACACCTTC
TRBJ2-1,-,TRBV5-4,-,CASSLSGFGYNEQFF,TGTGCCAGCAGCTTGTCGGGGTTTGGGTACAATGAACAGTTCTTC
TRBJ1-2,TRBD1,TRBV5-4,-,CASTGTGSYYGYTF,TGTGCCAGCACCGGGACAGGGAGTTACTATGGCTACACCTTC
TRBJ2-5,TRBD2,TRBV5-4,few,CASSLGTSGGGGETQYF,TGTGCCAGCAGCTTGGGGACTAGCGGGGGAGGGGGAGAGACCCAGTACTTC
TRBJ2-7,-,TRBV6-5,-,CASSYSPTSPSHEQYF,TGTGCCAGCAGTTACTCGCCGACTTCTCCCTCTCACGAGCAGTACTTC
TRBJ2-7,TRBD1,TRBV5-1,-,CASSFDGTGYEQYF,TGCGCCAGCAGCTTCGACGGGACAGGCTACGAGCAGTACTTC
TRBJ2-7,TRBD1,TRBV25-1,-,CASSSRTGAPHEQYF,TGTGCCAGCAGTTCACGGACAGGGGCCCCCCACGAGCAGTACTTC
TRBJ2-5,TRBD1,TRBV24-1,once,CATSVGQGALRETQYF,TGTGCCACCAGTGTTGGACAGGGGGCTCTTCGAGAGACCCAGTACTTC
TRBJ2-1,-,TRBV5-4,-,CASSLEATSSQFF,TGTGCCAGCAGCTTGGAGGCGACTAGTTCCCAGTTCTTC
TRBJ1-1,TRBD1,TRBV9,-,CASSVSGQGAIAFF,TGTGCCAGCAGCGTATCGGGACAGGGGGCGATAGCTTTCTTT
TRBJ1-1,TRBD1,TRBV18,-,CASSLGQGTEAFF,TGTGCCAGCTCACTGGGACAGGGCACTGAAGCTTTCTTT
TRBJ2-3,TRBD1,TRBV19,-,CASRTTGEDTQYF,TGTGCCAGTAGAACCACAGGGGAAGATACGCAGTATTTT
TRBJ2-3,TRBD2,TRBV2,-,CASGLAGTDTQYF,TGTGCCTCGGGACTAGCGGGGACAGATACGCAGTATTTT
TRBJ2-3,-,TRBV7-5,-,CVRSLRLRSTDTQYF,TGTGTCAGAAGCTTACGACTCCGTTCCACAGATACGCAGTATTTT
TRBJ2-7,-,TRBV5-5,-,CASSKLVASVNYEQYF,TGTGCCAGCAGCAAACTGGTTGCTAGCGTTAACTACGAGCAGTACTTC
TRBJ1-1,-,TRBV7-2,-,CASSLIPGIPTEAFF,TGTGCCAGCAGCTTAATTCCAGGGATCCCCACTGAAGCTTTCTTT